What follows is one T cell receptor beta chain and its context. In the PCR, 60 Vbeta and 13 Jbeta primers were used. TCRdb keeps only in-frame clones here, not all; method: immunoSEQ multiplex PCR. Its clone listing holds approximately 190,000 clones. This sample is drawn from a study of cytomegalovirus exposure and HLA in healthy donors. V was shortened by 4 bases and J by 8 bases, with 14 bases between the two germline ends. Germline assignment: CDR1 GTSNPN and CDR2 SVGIG (reference sequence). This CDR3 has 12 amino acids. The source is a boy younger than 18 in good health and CMV-seronegative. Source material: PBMCs. This chain uses TRBV30 with TRBJ1-1; D gene uncertain. CDR3 bases: TGTGCCTGGACCTTGGCGGGGTTAGAAGCTTTCTTT. It codes for CAWTLAGLEAFF.